One TCR beta chain is described in this entry. Its target is not known. Though probably carrying unrecorded immune exposures, donors were nominally healthy at sampling. The data were obtained in a study of cytomegalovirus exposure and HLA in healthy donors. Study observations and caveats: It was assumed in the presence/absence analyses that sequencing depth was roughly uniform across donors.

Researchers ran the PCR with 60 Vbeta and 13 Jbeta primers. Measured with immunoSEQ multiplex PCR; TCRdb has only the in-frame clones, and not every one. Among roughly 200,000 clones listed, approximately 80% were seen once. Germline V lookup: CDR1 SNHLY, CDR2 FYNNEI. Trimming removed 1 base from V and 3 bases from J, with 22 bases in between. The CDR3 is 18 residues long. Input material: PBMCs. The chain uses TRBV2 and TRBJ2-7; possible D gene TRBD1, 5 bases. The sequence was collected from a female donor in good health and CMV-seronegative. This chain's CDR3 is CASSEDVGPQATYYEQYF. DNA of the CDR3: TGTGCCAGCAGTGAAGACGTGGGGCCGCAGGCGACCTACTACGAGCAGTACTTC.